This T cell receptor (beta chain) was profiled in a study of blood T cells in healthy people across ages. Study outcomes and limitations: Higher diversity and more naive CD4+ cells were features of long-lived donors, compared to aged donors.

Trimming removed 6 bases at V and 1 base at J, with 18 bases between. Looked up from germline, CDR1 is DFQATT and CDR2 is SNEGSKA (reference sequence). The CDR3 has 15 residues. This clonotype was seen at least ten times. Its cognate antigen is unknown. Next came a second PCR, run for about 7 to 12 cycles, which used a sample-barcoded 5' primer along with a J-beta primer mix. There were at least 3 million CDR3-containing paired-end reads obtained from each sample. TCRdb itself ran the 5' RACE reads through MiXCR, one entry per CDR3 protein. The sample contains fewer than 700,000 distinct CDR3 sequences, around half of which appear only once.

This sequence originates from a man older than 75 in good health. The sample was blood. The chain combines TRBV20-1 with TRBJ2-5; TRBD1 is a possible D gene (7 bases). The CDR3 loop reads CSAQGGWGSQETQYF. CDR3 nucleotide sequence: TGCAGTGCGCAGGGGGGATGGGGCTCCCAAGAGACCCAGTACTTC.